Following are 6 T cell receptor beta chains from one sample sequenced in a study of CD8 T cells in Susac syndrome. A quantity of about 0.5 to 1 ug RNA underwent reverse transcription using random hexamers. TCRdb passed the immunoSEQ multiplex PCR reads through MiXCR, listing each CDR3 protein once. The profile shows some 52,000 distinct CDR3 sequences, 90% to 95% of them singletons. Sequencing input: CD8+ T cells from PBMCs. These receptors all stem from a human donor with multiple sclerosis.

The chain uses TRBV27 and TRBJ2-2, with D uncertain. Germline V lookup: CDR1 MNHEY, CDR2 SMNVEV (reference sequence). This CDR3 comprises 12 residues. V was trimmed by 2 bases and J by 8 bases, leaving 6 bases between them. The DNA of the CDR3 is TGTGCCAGCAGTTTACACGGAGGGGAGCTGTTTTTT. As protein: CASSLHGGELFF.

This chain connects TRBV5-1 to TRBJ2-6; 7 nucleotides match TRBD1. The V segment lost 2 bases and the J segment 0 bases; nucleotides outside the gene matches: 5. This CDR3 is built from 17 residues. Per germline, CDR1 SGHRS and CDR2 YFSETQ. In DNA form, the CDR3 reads TGCGCCAGCAGCTTCCGGACAGGCCTCTCTGGGGCCAACGTCCTGACTTTC. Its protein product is CASSFRTGLSGANVLTF. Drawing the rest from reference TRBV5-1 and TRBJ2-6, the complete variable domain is KAGVTQTPRYLIKTRGQQVTLSCSPISGHRSVSWYQQTPGQGLQFLFEYFSETQRNKGNFPGRFSGRQFSNSRSEMNVSTLELGDSALYLCASSFRTGLSGANVLTFGAGSRLTVL.

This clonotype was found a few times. Here the CDR3 DNA reads TGTGCCAGCAGCTCAAGGGGGACCTACGAGCAGTACTTC. Its protein is CASSSRGTYEQYF. The rearrangement links TRBV7-2 to TRBJ2-7; a possible D gene is TRBD1 (6 bases). This CDR3 contains 13 residues. Per the germline V gene, CDR1 is SGHTA and CDR2 is FQGNSA. V was cut by 4 bases and J by 2 bases, with 9 bases left in between.

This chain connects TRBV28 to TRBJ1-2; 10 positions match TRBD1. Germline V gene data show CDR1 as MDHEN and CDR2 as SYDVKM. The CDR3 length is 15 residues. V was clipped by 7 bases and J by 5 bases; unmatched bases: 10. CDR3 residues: CASIWGQGRGYGYTF. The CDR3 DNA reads TGTGCCAGCATCTGGGGACAGGGGAGGGGGTATGGCTACACCTTC.

The CDR3 spells CASSSGPYSNQPQHF. In nucleotides, the CDR3 is TGTGCCAGCAGCTCGGGACCCTATAGCAATCAGCCCCAGCATTTT. The chain employs TRBV5-6 and TRBJ1-5; weak D call: TRBD1 (5 bases). V shed 3 bases and J shed 0 bases, with 10 bases lying between them. The CDR3 has 15 amino acids. Germline V gene lookup returns CDR1 SGHDT and CDR2 YYEEEE.

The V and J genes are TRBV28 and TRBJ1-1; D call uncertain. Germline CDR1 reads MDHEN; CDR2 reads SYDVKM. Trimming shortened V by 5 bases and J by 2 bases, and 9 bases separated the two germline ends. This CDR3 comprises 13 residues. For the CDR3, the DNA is TGTGCCAGCAGTCTGGCTTATAACACTGAAGCTTTCTTT. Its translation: CASSLAYNTEAFF.